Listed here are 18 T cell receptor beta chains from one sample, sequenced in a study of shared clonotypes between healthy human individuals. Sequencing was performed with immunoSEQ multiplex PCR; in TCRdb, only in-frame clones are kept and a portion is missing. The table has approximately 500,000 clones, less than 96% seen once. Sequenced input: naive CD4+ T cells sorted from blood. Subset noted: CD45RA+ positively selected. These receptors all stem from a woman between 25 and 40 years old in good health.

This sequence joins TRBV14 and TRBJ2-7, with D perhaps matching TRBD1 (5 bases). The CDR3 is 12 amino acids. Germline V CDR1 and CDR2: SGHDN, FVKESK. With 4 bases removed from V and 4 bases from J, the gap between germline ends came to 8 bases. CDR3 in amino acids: CASSPQGYEQYF. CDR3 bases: TGTGCCAGCAGCCCCCAGGGTTACGAGCAGTACTTC.

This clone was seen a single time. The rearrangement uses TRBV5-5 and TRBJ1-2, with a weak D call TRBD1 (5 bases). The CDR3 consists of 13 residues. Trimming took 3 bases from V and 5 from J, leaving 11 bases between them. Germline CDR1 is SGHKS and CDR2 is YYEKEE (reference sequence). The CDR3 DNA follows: TGTGCCAGCAGCTCAACAGGTTTATATGGCTACACCTTC. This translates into CASSSTGLYGYTF.

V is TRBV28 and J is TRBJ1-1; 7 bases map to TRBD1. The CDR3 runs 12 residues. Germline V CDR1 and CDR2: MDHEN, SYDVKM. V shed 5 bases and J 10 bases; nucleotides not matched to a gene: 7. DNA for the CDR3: TGTGCCAGCAGTGGGACAGAGCTGATAGCTTTCTTT. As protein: CASSGTELIAFF.

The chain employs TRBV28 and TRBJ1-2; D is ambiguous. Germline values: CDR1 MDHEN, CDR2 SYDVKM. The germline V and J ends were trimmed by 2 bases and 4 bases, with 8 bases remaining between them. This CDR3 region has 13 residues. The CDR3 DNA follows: TGTGCCAGCAGTTTACAGGAAAGCTATGGCTACACCTTC. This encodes CASSLQESYGYTF.

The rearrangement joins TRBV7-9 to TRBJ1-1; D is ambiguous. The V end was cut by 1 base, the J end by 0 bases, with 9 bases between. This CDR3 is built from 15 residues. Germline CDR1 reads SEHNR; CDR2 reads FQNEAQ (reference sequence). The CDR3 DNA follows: TGTGCCAGCAGCTTAGAACTCCCATTGAACACTGAAGCTTTCTTT. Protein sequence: CASSLELPLNTEAFF.

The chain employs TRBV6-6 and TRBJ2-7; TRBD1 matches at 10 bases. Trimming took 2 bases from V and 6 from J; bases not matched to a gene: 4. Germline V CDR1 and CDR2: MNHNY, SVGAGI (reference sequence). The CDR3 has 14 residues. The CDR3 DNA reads TGTGCCAGCAGTTACGGGACAGGGGCAAGCGAGCAGTACTTC. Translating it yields CASSYGTGASEQYF.

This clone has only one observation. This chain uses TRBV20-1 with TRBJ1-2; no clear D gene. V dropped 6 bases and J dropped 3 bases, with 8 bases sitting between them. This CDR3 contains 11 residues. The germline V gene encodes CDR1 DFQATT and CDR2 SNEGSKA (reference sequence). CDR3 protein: CSAPGDYGYTF. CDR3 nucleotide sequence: TGCAGTGCCCCAGGAGACTATGGCTACACCTTC.

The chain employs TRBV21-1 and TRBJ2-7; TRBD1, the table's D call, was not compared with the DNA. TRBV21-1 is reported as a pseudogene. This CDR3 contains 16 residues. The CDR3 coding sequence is TGTGCCAGCAGCAGACACTTCGTAGACGCCGCCTACGAGCAGTACTTC. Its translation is CASSRHFVDAAYEQYF.

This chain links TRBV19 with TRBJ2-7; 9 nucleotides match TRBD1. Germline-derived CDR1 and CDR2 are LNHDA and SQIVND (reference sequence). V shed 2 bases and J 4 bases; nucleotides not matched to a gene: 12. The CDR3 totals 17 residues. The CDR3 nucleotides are TGTGCCAGTAGTATAACCACGGGACAGGGAGGCGAGTACGAGCAGTACTTC. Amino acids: CASSITTGQGGEYEQYF.

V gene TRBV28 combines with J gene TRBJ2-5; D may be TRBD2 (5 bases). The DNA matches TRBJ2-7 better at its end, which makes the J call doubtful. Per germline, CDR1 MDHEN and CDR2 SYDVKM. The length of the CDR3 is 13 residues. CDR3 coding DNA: TGTGCCACCCAACCCGGACGGCGGGCCGAGCAGTACTTC. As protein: CATQPGRRAEQYF.

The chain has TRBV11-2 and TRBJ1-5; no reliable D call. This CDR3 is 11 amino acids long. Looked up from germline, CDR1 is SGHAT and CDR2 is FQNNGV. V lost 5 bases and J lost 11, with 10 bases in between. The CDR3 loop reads CASSAALTQHF. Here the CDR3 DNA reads TGTGCCAGCAGCGCAGCCCTTACCCAGCATTTT.

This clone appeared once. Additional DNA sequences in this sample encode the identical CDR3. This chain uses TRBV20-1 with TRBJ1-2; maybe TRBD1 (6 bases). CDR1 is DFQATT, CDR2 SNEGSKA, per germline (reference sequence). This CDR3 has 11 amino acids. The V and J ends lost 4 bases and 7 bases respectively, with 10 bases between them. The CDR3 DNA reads TGCAGTGCTATTTCAGGGGCTGGCTACACCTTC. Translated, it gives CSAISGAGYTF.

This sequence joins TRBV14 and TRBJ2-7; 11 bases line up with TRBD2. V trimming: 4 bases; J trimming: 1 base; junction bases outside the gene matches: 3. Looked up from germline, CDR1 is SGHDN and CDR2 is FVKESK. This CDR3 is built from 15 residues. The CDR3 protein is CASSLIAGGSYEQYF. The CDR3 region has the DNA TGTGCCAGCAGCCTTATAGCGGGAGGGTCCTACGAGCAGTACTTC.

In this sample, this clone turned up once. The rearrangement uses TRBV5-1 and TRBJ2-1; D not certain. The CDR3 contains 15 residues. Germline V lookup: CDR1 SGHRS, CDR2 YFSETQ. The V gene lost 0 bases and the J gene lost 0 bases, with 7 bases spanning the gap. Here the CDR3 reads CASSLEQNSYNEQFF. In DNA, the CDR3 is TGCGCCAGCAGCTTGGAACAGAACTCCTACAATGAGCAGTTCTTC. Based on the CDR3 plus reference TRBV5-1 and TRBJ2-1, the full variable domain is KAGVTQTPRYLIKTRGQQVTLSCSPISGHRSVSWYQQTPGQGLQFLFEYFSETQRNKGNFPGRFSGRQFSNSRSEMNVSTLELGDSALYLCASSLEQNSYNEQFFGPGTRLTVL.

This CDR3 is CASSFVFRSSGNTIYF. CDR3 DNA: TGTGCCAGCAGTTTTGTTTTCAGGAGCTCTGGAAACACCATATATTTT. The rearrangement uses TRBV28 and TRBJ1-3, with no clear D. Germline V lookup: CDR1 MDHEN, CDR2 SYDVKM. Trimming stripped 3 bases from V and 0 bases from J, with 12 bases between. This CDR3 has 16 amino acids.

The CDR3 sequence is CASSGLADGTDTQYF. CDR3 sequence (DNA): TGTGCCAGCAGCGGACTAGCAGACGGCACAGATACGCAGTATTTT. The chain links TRBV9 to TRBJ2-3; 7 positions match TRBD2. In germline, CDR1 is SGDLS, CDR2 YYNGEE. The J segment lost 1 base and the V segment lost 3 bases, leaving 5 bases of the junction unmatched. This CDR3 is built from 15 residues.

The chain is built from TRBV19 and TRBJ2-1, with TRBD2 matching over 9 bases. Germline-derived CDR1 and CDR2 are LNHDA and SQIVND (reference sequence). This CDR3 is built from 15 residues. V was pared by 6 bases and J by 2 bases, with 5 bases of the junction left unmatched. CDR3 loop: CASSQGLAPYNEQFF. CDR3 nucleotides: TGTGCCAGTAGCCAAGGACTAGCGCCCTACAATGAGCAGTTCTTC.

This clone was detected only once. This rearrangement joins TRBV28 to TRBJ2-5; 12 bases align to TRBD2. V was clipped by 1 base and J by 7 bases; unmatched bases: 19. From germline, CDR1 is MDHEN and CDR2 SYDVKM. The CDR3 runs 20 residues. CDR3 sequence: CASSLSRLGTSGYLLGTQYF. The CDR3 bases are TGTGCCAGCAGTTTATCCCGGTTGGGGACTAGCGGGTATCTGTTGGGGACCCAGTACTTC.